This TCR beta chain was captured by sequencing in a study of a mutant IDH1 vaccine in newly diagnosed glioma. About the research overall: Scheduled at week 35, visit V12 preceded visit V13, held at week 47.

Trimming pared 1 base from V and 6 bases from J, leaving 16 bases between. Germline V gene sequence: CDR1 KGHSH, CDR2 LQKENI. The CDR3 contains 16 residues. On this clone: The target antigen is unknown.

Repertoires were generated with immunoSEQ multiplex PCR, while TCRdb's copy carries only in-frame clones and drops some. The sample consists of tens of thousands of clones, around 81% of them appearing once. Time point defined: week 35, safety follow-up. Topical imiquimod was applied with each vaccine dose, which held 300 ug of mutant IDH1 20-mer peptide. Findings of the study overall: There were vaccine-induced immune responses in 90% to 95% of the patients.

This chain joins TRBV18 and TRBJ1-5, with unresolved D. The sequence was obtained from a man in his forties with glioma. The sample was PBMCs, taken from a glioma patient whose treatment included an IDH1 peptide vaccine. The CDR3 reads CASSPLPRGSGQPQHF. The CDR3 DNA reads TGTGCCAGCTCACCACTTCCACGGGGATCTGGTCAGCCCCAGCATTTT.